The 26 T cell receptor beta chains below were found in one sample sequenced in a study of blood T cell repertoires in COVID-19. Produced via immunoSEQ multiplex PCR; TCRdb's table is partial and in-frame only. The repertoire holds a few hundred thousand clones, with roughly 84% as singletons. Specimen: PBMCs or T cells enriched from blood (not recorded which). The origin of the receptors is a middle-aged man who had recovered from COVID-19.

The J gene is TRBJ2-7, the V gene TRBV19, with D perhaps matching TRBD1 (6 bases). Germline V gives CDR1 LNHDA, CDR2 SQIVND (reference sequence). This CDR3 spans 13 amino acids. V was pared by 3 bases and J by 3 bases, with 9 bases between. The CDR3, as DNA: TGTGCCAGTAGTATTTTAGGGGGCTACGAGCAGTACTTC. Its translation is CASSILGGYEQYF.

The CDR3 nucleotides are TGTGCCTGGAGCCCAGGGCTCGGCGGCTACACCTTC. It specifies CAWSPGLGGYTF. The genes are TRBV30 and TRBJ1-2, with a possible D match to TRBD1 (5 bases). CDR3 length: 12 amino acids. Trimming removed 3 bases at V and 8 bases at J, with 13 bases between. Germline CDR1 GTSNPN, CDR2 SVGIG (reference sequence).

This chain uses TRBV5-1 with TRBJ1-2, with 7 bases identical to TRBD1. Germline V gene lookup returns CDR1 SGHRS and CDR2 YFSETQ. The CDR3 spans 14 residues. The V gene end was trimmed by 4 bases and the J gene end by 2 bases; junction bases not matched to a gene: 5. Here the CDR3 DNA reads TGCGCCAGCAGCCCGACAGGGCTAAACTATGGCTACACCTTC. Residues: CASSPTGLNYGYTF.

The chain recombines TRBV5-1 with TRBJ1-1; a possible D gene is TRBD1 (5 bases). Looked up from germline, CDR1 is SGHRS and CDR2 is YFSETQ. Trimming left V 1 base short and J 6 bases short, with 7 bases between. The CDR3 has 12 residues. CDR3 nucleotides: TGCGCCAGCAGCTTGAGGGACTCTGAAGCTTTCTTT. It is translated as CASSLRDSEAFF.

This clone showed up just once. The rearrangement links TRBV11-3 to TRBJ2-1; 11 bases are a match to TRBD2. CDR1 and CDR2 (germline): SGHNT, YENEEA. This CDR3 region has 17 residues. V trimming: 1 base; J trimming: 0 bases; junction bases outside the gene matches: 2. The CDR3 sequence: CASSLVGLAGSYNEQFF. The CDR3 DNA is TGTGCCAGCAGCTTAGTCGGACTAGCGGGCTCCTACAATGAGCAGTTCTTC.

The CDR3 DNA reads TGTGCCACCTTCCGACTAGCGGGAGTGGTATACAATGAGCAGTTCTTC. Its protein product is CATFRLAGVVYNEQFF. This sequence joins TRBV28 and TRBJ2-1, with 12 bases matching TRBD2. Trimming removed 10 bases from V and 4 bases from J; junction bases left unmatched: 11. Per the germline V gene, CDR1 is MDHEN and CDR2 is SYDVKM. The CDR3 length is 16 residues.

This rearrangement joins TRBV3-1 (or the pseudogene TRBV3-2) to TRBJ1-1; D remains unclear. Deletions cut 4 bases from V and 11 bases from J, with 14 bases between. The CDR3 loop spans 12 amino acids. CDR1 is LGHDT, CDR2 YNNKEL, per germline (reference sequence). The CDR3 protein is CASSRREGEAFF. CDR3 sequence (DNA): TGTGCCAGCAGCCGCCGGGAGGGTGAGGCTTTCTTT.

This clone occurred a few times. This sequence joins TRBV5-1 and TRBJ1-6, with D possibly being TRBD1 (5 bases). V was clipped by 0 bases and J by 9 bases, with 19 bases between them. The CDR3 spans 17 residues. CDR1 SGHRS and CDR2 YFSETQ come from the germline V gene. The CDR3 is CASSLASGPGGSSPLHF. The CDR3 DNA follows: TGCGCCAGCAGCTTGGCCTCGGGGCCGGGAGGGAGTTCACCCCTCCACTTT.

The chain has TRBV28 and TRBJ2-2; D call uncertain. The CDR3 covers 16 residues. Germline V gene lookup returns CDR1 MDHEN and CDR2 SYDVKM. Trimming shortened V by 0 bases and J by 0 bases, and 8 bases separated the two germline ends. The CDR3 DNA follows: TGTGCCAGCAGTTTATGGACTGGGTCGAACACCGGGGAGCTGTTTTTT. This translates into CASSLWTGSNTGELFF.

The chain has TRBV9 and TRBJ2-2, with D possibly matching TRBD1 (5 bases). Looked up from germline, CDR1 is SGDLS and CDR2 is YYNGEE. V shed 0 bases and J shed 6 bases, with 12 bases lying between them. The CDR3 has 15 residues. Here the CDR3 reads CASSVVSQGSGELFF. Written as DNA, the CDR3 is TGTGCCAGCAGCGTAGTAAGTCAGGGATCCGGGGAGCTGTTTTTT. Together with reference TRBV9 and TRBJ2-2, the CDR3 gives the full variable domain: DSGVTQTPKHLITATGQRVTLRCSPRSGDLSVYWYQQSLDQGLQFLIQYYNGEERAKGNILERFSAQQFPDLHSELNLSSLELGDSALYFCASSVVSQGSGELFFGEGSRLTVL.

The J gene is TRBJ2-3, the V gene TRBV11-1, with unresolved D. The germline gives CDR1 SGHAT, CDR2 FQDESV (reference sequence). Trimming pared 5 bases from V and 2 bases from J, leaving 5 bases between. There are 12 residues in the CDR3. This CDR3 reads CASSLTTDTQYF. In nucleotides, the CDR3 is TGTGCCAGCAGCCTAACCACAGATACGCAGTATTTT.

V usage is TRBV5-1 and J usage is TRBJ1-3; weak D call: TRBD1 (6 bases). The CDR3 has 18 residues. V gave up 4 bases and J gave up 5 bases, with 25 bases separating them. Germline values: CDR1 SGHRS, CDR2 YFSETQ. This CDR3 reads CASSPSILRDTRRNTIYF. The CDR3 bases are TGCGCCAGCAGCCCCAGTATTCTCCGGGACACCCGTCGAAACACCATATATTTT.

The chain couples TRBV28 to TRBJ1-1; D uncertain. There are 13 residues in the CDR3. V was trimmed by 2 bases and J by 5 bases, leaving 9 bases between them. In germline, CDR1 is MDHEN, CDR2 SYDVKM. CDR3 in DNA: TGTGCCAGCAGTTTACCGCAGGAAACTGAAGCTTTCTTT. This gives the protein CASSLPQETEAFF. The full variable domain, in which reference TRBV28 and TRBJ1-1 provide the parts outside the CDR3, is DVKVTQSSRYLVKRTGEKVFLECVQDMDHENMFWYRQDPGLGLRLIYFSYDVKMKEKGDIPEGYSVSREKKERFSLILESASTNQTSMYLCASSLPQETEAFFGQGTRLTVV.

The chain is built from TRBV7-2 and TRBJ2-2, with D perhaps TRBD1 (6 bases). The germline CDR1 and CDR2 sequences are SGHTA and FQGNSA. The CDR3 is 16 amino acids. Trimming cost V 2 bases and J 6 bases, with 16 bases left between them. The CDR3 DNA sequence: TGTGCCAGCAGCTTATTTACAGGGATCCAGCCCGGGGAGCTGTTTTTT. This gives the protein CASSLFTGIQPGELFF.

This chain joins TRBV29-1 and TRBJ2-1; tentative D call: TRBD2 (5 bases). Trimming took 7 bases from V and 7 from J, leaving 14 bases between them. CDR1 and CDR2 from the germline V gene are SQVTM and ANQGSEA. The CDR3 runs 12 residues. Here the CDR3 reads CSARGSRNEQFF. The CDR3 DNA is TGCAGCGCCCGGGGTTCTAGGAATGAGCAGTTCTTC.

The sample holds one count of this clone. The rearrangement uses TRBV28 and TRBJ2-7; 12 bases are shared with TRBD2. The length of the CDR3 is 20 residues. Germline CDR1 reads MDHEN; CDR2 reads SYDVKM. V shed 7 bases, J shed 2 bases, and the junction held 21 bases outside the gene matches. Here the CDR3 reads CASNRRIGLAGGKVAYEQYF. CDR3 sequence (DNA): TGTGCCAGCAATCGCCGCATCGGGCTAGCGGGAGGGAAAGTAGCCTACGAGCAGTACTTC.

This clone appeared many times. The genes are TRBV5-1 and TRBJ2-5, with D maybe TRBD1 (6 bases). Trimming stripped 6 bases from V and 5 bases from J, with 17 bases between. The CDR3 spans 14 residues. Germline CDR1 SGHRS, CDR2 YFSETQ. This CDR3 is CASTTGGGIETQYF. DNA of the CDR3: TGCGCCAGCACTACCGGTGGGGGCATCGAGACCCAGTACTTC.

V gene TRBV29-1 combines with J gene TRBJ2-7; TRBD2 agrees at 10 bases. This CDR3 region has 14 residues. J gave up 3 bases and V 4 bases, and 6 bases lay outside the gene matches. From germline, CDR1 is SQVTM and CDR2 ANQGSEA. CDR3 sequence (DNA): TGCAGCGTTGGTGGGACTAGCGACAACTACGAGCAGTACTTC. Its protein product is CSVGGTSDNYEQYF.

This clone was counted once. This sequence joins TRBV10-3 and TRBJ2-2; 10 positions match TRBD1. The V gene end was trimmed by 4 bases and the J gene end by 1 base; junction bases not matched to a gene: 3. The CDR3 is made up of 16 amino acids. The germline gives CDR1 ENHRY, CDR2 SYGVKD. Here the CDR3 DNA reads TGTGCCATCAGTGCCGGGACAGGGGTGAACACCGGGGAGCTGTTTTTT. It codes for CAISAGTGVNTGELFF.

This clone was counted once. The chain carries TRBV2 and TRBJ1-1; D is unclear. V was trimmed by 6 bases and J by 5 bases, leaving 7 bases between them. Germline loops: CDR1 SNHLY, CDR2 FYNNEI. This CDR3 spans 11 amino acids. The CDR3 DNA sequence: TGTGCCAGCAGGGTCACTACTGAAGCTTTCTTT. Encoded protein: CASRVTTEAFF.

The CDR3 DNA sequence: TGTGCCAGCTCACCACCGGGGTCAGGGGTTGCTTACGAGCAGTACTTC. Protein: CASSPPGSGVAYEQYF. The chain couples TRBV18 to TRBJ2-7, with D maybe TRBD1 (6 bases). Germline CDR1 KGHSH, CDR2 LQKENI. Trimming removed 0 bases from V and 4 bases from J, with 16 bases in between. This CDR3 has 16 amino acids.

This clone was counted many times. The chain combines TRBV6-1 with TRBJ2-7; 9 bases map to TRBD2. CDR3 length: 16 amino acids. Germline-derived CDR1 and CDR2 are MNHNS and SASEGT. J gave up 2 bases and V 0 bases, and 5 bases lay outside the gene matches. CDR3 DNA sequence: TGTGCCAGCAGTGAAGCTTTGGCGGGGGGGACCTACGAGCAGTACTTC. This encodes CASSEALAGGTYEQYF.

The V and J genes are TRBV24-1 and TRBJ2-1, with TRBD2 identical over 15 bases. Germline CDR1 KGHDR, CDR2 SFDVKD. This CDR3 region has 20 residues. Germline trimming cut 5 bases from V and 0 bases from J; bases unmatched to any gene: 10. The CDR3 DNA follows: TGTGCCACCAGTGGGAAAACGGGACTAGCGGGAGGAAGCTCCTACAATGAGCAGTTCTTC. This gives the protein CATSGKTGLAGGSSYNEQFF.

The genes are TRBV5-1 and TRBJ2-3; D is perhaps TRBD2 (6 bases). The CDR3 covers 13 residues. The V end was cut by 3 bases, the J end by 4 bases, with 9 bases between. Germline CDR1 SGHRS, CDR2 YFSETQ. Written as DNA, the CDR3 is TGCGCCAGCAGCTATAGGGAGGCAGATACGCAGTATTTT. Protein product: CASSYREADTQYF.

The chain recombines TRBV5-1 with TRBJ2-7; D might be TRBD1 (5 bases). CDR3 length equals 12 residues. Trimming stripped 4 bases from V and 3 bases from J, with 8 bases between. Germline V gives CDR1 SGHRS, CDR2 YFSETQ. Here the CDR3 DNA reads TGCGCCAGCAGCGTGGACAACTACGAGCAGTACTTC. Its translation is CASSVDNYEQYF.

This clone occurred a few times. The chain employs TRBV7-9 and TRBJ2-2; 13 nucleotides align to TRBD2. From germline, CDR1 is SEHNR and CDR2 FQNEAQ (reference sequence). This CDR3 comprises 18 residues. Germline trimming cut 1 base from V and 0 bases from J; bases unmatched to any gene: 2. The CDR3: CASSLGTSGGANTGELFF. The CDR3 nucleotides read TGTGCCAGCAGCTTAGGGACTAGCGGGGGCGCGAACACCGGGGAGCTGTTTTTT.